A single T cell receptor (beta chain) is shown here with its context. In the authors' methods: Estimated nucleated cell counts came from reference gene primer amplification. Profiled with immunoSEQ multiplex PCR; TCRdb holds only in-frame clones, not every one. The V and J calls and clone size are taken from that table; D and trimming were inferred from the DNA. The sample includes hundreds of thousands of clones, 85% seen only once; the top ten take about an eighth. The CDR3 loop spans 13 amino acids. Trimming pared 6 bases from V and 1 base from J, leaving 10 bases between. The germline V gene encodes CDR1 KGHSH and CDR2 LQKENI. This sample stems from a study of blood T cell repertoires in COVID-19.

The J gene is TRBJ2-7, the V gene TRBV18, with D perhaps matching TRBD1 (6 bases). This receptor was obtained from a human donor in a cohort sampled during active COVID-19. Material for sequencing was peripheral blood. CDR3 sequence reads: CASSTGSSYEQYF. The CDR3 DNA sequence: TGTGCCAGCTCTACAGGGAGTTCCTACGAGCAGTACTTC.